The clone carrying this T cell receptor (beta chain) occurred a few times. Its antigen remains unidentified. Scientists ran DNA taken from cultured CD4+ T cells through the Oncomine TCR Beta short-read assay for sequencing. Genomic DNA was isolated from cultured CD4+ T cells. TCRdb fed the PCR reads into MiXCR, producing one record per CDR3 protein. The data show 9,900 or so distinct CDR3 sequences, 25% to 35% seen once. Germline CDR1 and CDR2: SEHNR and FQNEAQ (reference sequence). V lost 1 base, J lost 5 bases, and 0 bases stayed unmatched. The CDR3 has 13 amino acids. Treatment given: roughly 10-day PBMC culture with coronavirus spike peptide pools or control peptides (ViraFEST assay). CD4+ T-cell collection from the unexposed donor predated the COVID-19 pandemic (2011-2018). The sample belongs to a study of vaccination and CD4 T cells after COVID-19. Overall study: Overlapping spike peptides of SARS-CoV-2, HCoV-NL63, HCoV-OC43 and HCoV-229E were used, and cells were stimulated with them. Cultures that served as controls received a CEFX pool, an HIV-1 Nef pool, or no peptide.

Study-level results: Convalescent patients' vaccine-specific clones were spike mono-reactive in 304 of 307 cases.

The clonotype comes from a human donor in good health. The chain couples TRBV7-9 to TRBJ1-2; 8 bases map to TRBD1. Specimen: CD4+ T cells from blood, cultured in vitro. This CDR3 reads CASSLGQGYGYTF. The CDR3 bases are TGTGCCAGCAGCTTAGGACAGGGGTATGGCTACACCTTC.